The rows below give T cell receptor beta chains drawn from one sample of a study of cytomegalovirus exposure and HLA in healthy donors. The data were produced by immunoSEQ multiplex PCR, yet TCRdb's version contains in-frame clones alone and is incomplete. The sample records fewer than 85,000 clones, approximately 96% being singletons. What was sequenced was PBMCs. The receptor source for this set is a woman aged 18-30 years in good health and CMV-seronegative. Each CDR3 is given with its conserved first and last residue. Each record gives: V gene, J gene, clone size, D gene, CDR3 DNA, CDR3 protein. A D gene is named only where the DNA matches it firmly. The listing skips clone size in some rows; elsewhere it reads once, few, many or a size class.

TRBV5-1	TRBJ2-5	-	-	TGCGCCAGCAGTCTCCCGGGGAAGTGGTTATCGGAGACCCAGTACTTC	CASSLPGKWLSETQYF
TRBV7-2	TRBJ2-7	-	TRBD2	TGTGCCAGCAGCGCGGGACTAGCGGGAGCGTACGAGCAGTACTTC	CASSAGLAGAYEQYF
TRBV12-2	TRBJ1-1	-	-	TGTGCAAGTCGGGCCAGGGGTAGGACTGAAGCTTTCTTT	CASRARGRTEAFF
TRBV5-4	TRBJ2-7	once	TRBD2	TGTGCCAGCAGCTCCCCGGGACTAGCGGCGGTCGAGCAGTACTTC	CASSSPGLAAVEQYF
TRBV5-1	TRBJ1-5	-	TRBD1	TGCGCCAGCAGCTTTACAGGGGGCGATCAGCCCCAGCATTTT	CASSFTGGDQPQHF
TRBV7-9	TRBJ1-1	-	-	TGTGCCAGCAGCTTCGGACAGTACACTGAAGCTTTCTTT	CASSFGQYTEAFF
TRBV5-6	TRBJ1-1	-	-	TGTGCCAGCAAACCAGGTTCCAACACTGAAGCTTTCTTT	CASKPGSNTEAFF
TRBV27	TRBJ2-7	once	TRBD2	TGTGCCAGCAGTTACACTAGCGGACCCTCCTACGAGCAGTACTTC	CASSYTSGPSYEQYF
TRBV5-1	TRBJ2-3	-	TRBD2	TGCGCCAGCAGCTTGCAGACTAGCGGGGGTACAGATACGCAGTATTTT	CASSLQTSGGTDTQYF
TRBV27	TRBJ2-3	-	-	TGTGCCAGCAGTCGCAGAGATACGCAGTATTTT	CASSRRDTQYF
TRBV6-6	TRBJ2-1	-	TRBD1	TGTGCCAGCAGTTACCCAGGACAGGGGGGCAATGAGCAGTTCTTC	CASSYPGQGGNEQFF
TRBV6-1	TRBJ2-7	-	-	TGTGCCAGCAGTGCCGGTTCGGGGACCTACGAGCAGTACTTC	CASSAGSGTYEQYF
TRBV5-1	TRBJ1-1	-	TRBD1	TGCGCCAGCAGCTTGATGGTGACAGGGCAGAACACTGAAGCTTTCTTT	CASSLMVTGQNTEAFF
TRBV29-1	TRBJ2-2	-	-	TGCAGCGTCAGGCCCGGAGGAGGCACCGGGGAGCTGTTTTTT	CSVRPGGGTGELFF
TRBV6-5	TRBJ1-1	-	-	TGTGCCAGCAGTTACTCGAGGGCGGTAACTGAAGCTTTCTTT	CASSYSRAVTEAFF
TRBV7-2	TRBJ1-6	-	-	TGTGCCAGCAGCTTAGTGGCCGGGGGTCAGGCATCACCCCTCCACTTT	CASSLVAGGQASPLHF
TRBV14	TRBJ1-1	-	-	TGTGCCAGCAGCCAAGAGGCCAGGTCTGAAGCTTTCTTT	CASSQEARSEAFF
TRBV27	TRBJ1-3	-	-	TGTGCCAGCAGGGTGAATTGGGGAGCTGGAAACACCATATATTTT	CASRVNWGAGNTIYF
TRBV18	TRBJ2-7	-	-	TGTGCCAGCTCGGACCGGGACTACGAGCAGTACTTC	CASSDRDYEQYF